The rows below give T cell receptor beta chains drawn from one sample of a study of T cells after somatic rescue of genetic block. The protocol was immunoSEQ multiplex PCR, while the TCRdb copy is restricted to in-frame clones and leaves out a portion. The sample contains around 67,000 clones, roughly 90% of which appear only once. The sequencing sample was made of peripheral blood mononuclear cells (PBMCs). The receptors originated from a young man. CDR3s include the opening cysteine and the closing phenylalanine or tryptophan. D genes are given only for firm matches. Clone size is shown for a subset of rows, as once, few, many or a class of expanded clone.

TRBJ2-7 | . | . | TRBV7-2 | CASSLVQFYEQYF | TGTGCCAGCAGCTTGGTCCAATTCTACGAGCAGTACTTC
TRBJ1-2 | few | . | TRBV9 | CASSVVSGLGYTF | TGTGCCAGCAGCGTAGTATCAGGGCTTGGCTACACCTTC
TRBJ2-7 | . | . | TRBV9 | CASSVTEGYEQYF | TGTGCCAGCAGCGTAACGGAGGGATACGAGCAGTACTTC
TRBJ1-5 | . | . | TRBV19 | CASSIRLTGPQHF | TGTGCCAGTAGTATCAGGTTGACGGGGCCCCAGCATTTT
TRBJ1-2 | . | . | TRBV30 | CAWEQGGYGYTF | TGTGCCTGGGAACAGGGCGGCTATGGCTACACCTTC
TRBJ1-1 | . | . | TRBV21-1 | CASSKGQGCTEAFF | TGTGCCAGCAGTAAGGGACAGGGGTGCACTGAAGCTTTCTTT
TRBJ1-2 | . | . | TRBV19 | CASSMGRYGYTF | TGTGCCAGTAGTATGGGTCGGTATGGCTACACCTTC
TRBJ2-7 | . | TRBD2 | TRBV4-1 | CASSQVPGRDSYEQYF | TGCGCCAGCAGCCAAGTACCAGGGAGGGACTCCTACGAGCAGTACTTC
TRBJ2-7 | . | TRBD2 | TRBV5-1 | CASSLDLAGVDEQYF | TGCGCCAGCAGCTTGGATCTAGCGGGGGTGGACGAGCAGTACTTC
TRBJ2-2 | . | TRBD1 | TRBV10-2 | CASSKQGLGGTGELFF | TGCGCCAGCAGCAAACAGGGGCTCGGTGGGACCGGGGAGCTGTTTTTT
TRBJ1-5 | . | . | TRBV19 | CASSFRHQITNYSNQPQHF | TGTGCCAGTAGTTTCCGACACCAGATTACAAACTATAGCAATCAGCCCCAGCATTTT
TRBJ2-1 | . | TRBD2 | TRBV9 | CASSALTSGDEQFF | TGTGCCAGCAGCGCGCTGACTAGCGGGGATGAGCAGTTCTTC
TRBJ1-1 | . | TRBD1 | TRBV11-2 | CASSLAGGDTEAFF | TGTGCCAGCAGCTTGGCAGGGGGGGACACTGAAGCTTTCTTT
TRBJ1-3 | . | . | TRBV7-9 | CASVPREGVGNTIYF | TGTGCCAGCGTCCCCCGGGAGGGGGTCGGAAACACCATATATTTT
TRBJ2-5 | . | TRBD2 | TRBV13 | CASTSGAQETQYF | TGTGCCAGCACTAGCGGGGCTCAAGAGACCCAGTACTTC
TRBJ2-5 | . | . | TRBV7-7 | CASSRGLQARETQYF | TGTGCTAGCAGCCGGGGGCTGCAGGCGCGGGAGACCCAGTACTTC
TRBJ2-5 | . | TRBD2 | TRBV4-2 | CASSQDAGGPETQYF | TGTGCCAGCAGCCAAGATGCGGGGGGGCCAGAGACCCAGTACTTC
TRBJ2-5 | once | . | TRBV27 | CASGTGVGEQYF | TGTGCCAGCGGGACTGGCGTGGGGGAGCAGTACTTC
TRBJ1-2 | . | . | TRBV30 | CAWRTPRFDGHTF | TGTGCCTGGAGAACCCCACGATTTGATGGCCACACCTTC
TRBJ2-3 | . | . | TRBV14 | CASSQDWDTQYF | TGTGCCAGCAGCCAAGATTGGGATACGCAGTATTTT
TRBJ2-3 | . | . | TRBV7-2 | CASSSPSAQRSDTQYF | TGTGCCAGCAGCTCACCTAGCGCCCAGAGGTCAGATACGCAGTATTTT
TRBJ1-1 | . | . | TRBV25-1 | CASSGVWGFRTEAFF | TGTGCCAGCAGTGGAGTATGGGGGTTTCGGACTGAAGCTTTCTTT
TRBJ1-2 | once | TRBD1 | TRBV7-9 | CASNRDRDKSYTF | TGTGCCAGCAACCGGGACAGGGATAAAAGCTACACCTTC
TRBJ1-3 | . | . | TRBV7-9 | CASSSMASLGDSGNTIYF | TGTGCCAGCAGCTCCATGGCCTCCTTGGGGGACTCTGGAAACACCATATATTTT
TRBJ1-1 | . | TRBD1 | TRBV5-1 | CASSVGQANTEAFF | TGCGCCAGCAGCGTGGGACAGGCGAACACTGAAGCTTTCTTT
TRBJ2-3 | . | TRBD2 | TRBV30 | CAWSWTSGVDTQYF | TGTGCCTGGTCTTGGACTAGCGGCGTAGATACGCAGTATTTT
TRBJ1-5 | . | . | TRBV5-6 | CASSLGRNQPQHF | TGTGCCAGCAGCTTGGGCAGGAATCAGCCCCAGCATTTT
TRBJ2-7 | . | TRBD1 | TRBV4-2 | CASSQDVRGLYEQYF | TGTGCCAGCAGCCAAGATGTCAGGGGGCTTTACGAGCAGTACTTC
TRBJ1-1 | . | . | TRBV18 | CASSPQRVGDLAAHTEAFF | TGTGCCAGCTCACCACAGAGGGTTGGGGATCTGGCGGCTCACACTGAAGCTTTCTTT
TRBJ1-1 | . | TRBD1 | TRBV18 | CASSPTGTDIGTEAFF | TGTGCCAGCTCACCGACAGGGACGGATATCGGCACTGAAGCTTTCTTT
TRBJ2-5 | . | TRBD2 | TRBV9 | CASSFLAGTKETQYF | TGTGCCAGCAGCTTTCTAGCGGGAACCAAAGAGACCCAGTACTTC
TRBJ1-5 | . | TRBD1 | TRBV10-2 | CATRTGMNQPQHF | TGCGCCACCCGGACAGGGATGAATCAGCCCCAGCATTTT
TRBJ2-3 | . | TRBD1 | TRBV7-6 | CASSSRTGAKRTDTQYF | TGTGCCAGCAGTTCAAGGACAGGGGCGAAACGCACAGATACGCAGTATTTT
TRBJ2-2 | . | . | TRBV25-1 | CASSFAGANTGELFF | TGTGCCAGCAGTTTCGCGGGGGCCAACACCGGGGAGCTGTTTTTT
TRBJ1-2 | . | TRBD1 | TRBV5-5 | CASSLPGQGIGYTF | TGTGCCAGCAGCTTACCGGGACAGGGAATCGGCTACACCTTC
TRBJ2-3 | . | . | TRBV19 | CASRGTSEVDTQYF | TGTGCCAGTAGGGGGACATCGGAGGTGGATACGCAGTATTTT
TRBJ1-1 | . | TRBD1 | TRBV7-2 | CASSLGRTGRTEAFF | TGTGCCAGCAGCTTAGGTCGGACAGGGAGGACTGAAGCTTTCTTT
TRBJ2-3 | . | . | TRBV6-1 | CAAHSPPGDTQYF | TGTGCTGCCCATTCCCCCCCGGGAGATACGCAGTATTTT
TRBJ2-7 | . | . | TRBV2 | CASSGGGSWEQYF | TGTGCCAGCAGTGGCGGGGGCTCTTGGGAGCAGTACTTC
TRBJ2-7 | . | TRBD1 | TRBV11-2 | CASSFSQGSREQYF | TGTGCCAGCAGCTTTTCACAGGGGTCTCGCGAGCAGTACTTC
TRBJ1-5 | . | . | TRBV18 | CASSPTRGGYSNQPQHF | TGTGCCAGCTCACCGACCCGGGGAGGTTATAGCAATCAGCCCCAGCATTTT
TRBJ2-3 | . | TRBD1 | TRBV18 | CASSRADWTGVGTDTQYF | TGTGCCAGCTCACGCGCTGATTGGACAGGGGTAGGCACAGATACGCAGTATTTT
TRBJ2-7 | . | TRBD1 | TRBV7-8 | CASSPGQGLNYEQYF | TGTGCCAGCAGCCCGGGACAGGGCCTTAACTACGAGCAGTACTTC
TRBJ2-1 | . | . | TRBV7-2 | CASSLTSNEQFF | TGTGCCAGCAGCTTGACTAGCAATGAGCAGTTCTTC
TRBJ1-1 | . | TRBD1 | TRBV28 | CASRGTGQTEAFF | TGTGCCAGCAGAGGGACAGGGCAAACTGAAGCTTTCTTT
TRBJ2-4 | once | TRBD2 | TRBV7-9 | CASSLFWGTSGTKNIQYF | TGTGCCAGCAGCTTGTTTTGGGGGACTAGCGGGACGAAAAACATTCAGTACTTC
TRBJ1-6 | . | TRBD1 | TRBV6-1 | CASRRQGNNSPLHF | TGTGCCAGCAGAAGACAGGGAAATAATTCACCCCTCCACTTT
TRBJ2-1 | . | TRBD1 | TRBV11-2 | CASSHYRGQFF | TGTGCCAGCAGCCATTACAGGGGCCAGTTCTTC
TRBJ1-6 | . | . | TRBV2 | CASSGTASSYNSPLHF | TGTGCCAGCAGTGGTACAGCGAGCTCCTATAATTCACCCCTCCACTTT
TRBJ1-2 | . | . | TRBV5-5 | CASSSLLGIGVNYGYTF | TGTGCCAGCAGCTCCCTACTAGGGATAGGTGTGAACTATGGCTACACCTTC
TRBJ2-7 | . | . | TRBV6-1 | CASSEGLGSQYF | TGTGCCAGCAGTGAAGGGTTAGGGTCGCAGTACTTC
TRBJ2-5 | . | . | TRBV18 | CASSQHTGKETQYF | TGTGCCAGCTCGCAGCATACAGGGAAAGAGACCCAGTACTTC
TRBJ1-3 | . | . | TRBV18 | CASSEAGPATSNTIYF | TGTGCCAGCTCTGAGGCCGGGCCAGCCACGTCAAACACCATATATTTT
TRBJ1-5 | few | . | TRBV27 | CASSLLGNQPQHF | TGTGCCAGCAGTTTATTGGGCAATCAGCCCCAGCATTTT
TRBJ1-2 | . | TRBD1 | TRBV10-1 | CASSIDRVNYGYTF | TGCGCCAGCAGTATAGACAGGGTCAACTATGGCTACACCTTC
TRBJ2-3 | once | . | TRBV7-9 | CASSLFLATDTQYF | TGTGCCAGCAGCTTATTCCTAGCCACAGATACGCAGTATTTT
TRBJ1-2 | . | . | TRBV6-1 | CASSRGYGYTF | TGTGCCAGCAGCCGGGGCTATGGCTACACCTTC